Listed below are T cell receptor beta chains from one sample, sequenced in a study of OX40 agonist ivuxolimab in advanced cancers. TCRdb's table, derived via immunoSEQ multiplex PCR, lists solely in-frame clones and lacks some. The profile covers tens of thousands of clones, with over 70% appearing a single time and roughly 5.3% taken by the ten largest. The sequencing here drew on CD4+ or CD8+ T cells sorted from blood, taken in a trial of the OX40 agonist ivuxolimab. Receptors were obtained from an adult with an advanced solid tumor such as melanoma, head and neck, liver or kidney cancer. The CDR3 runs from the conserved cysteine through the conserved F or W.

j_call | v_call | cdr3_aa
TRBJ1-4 | TRBV6-1 | CASGDRGLKNCFF
TRBJ1-5 | TRBV19 | CASTGTGAGQPQHF
TRBJ1-2 | TRBV13 | CASSRTGRGYTF
TRBJ2-7 | TRBV5-1 | CASSLAVAGNYEQYF
TRBJ1-1 | TRBV7-9 | CASTKRKNTEAFF
TRBJ2-5 | TRBV7-8 | CASSYGGTGGAETQYF
TRBJ1-3 | TRBV2 | CASRMGGPAGNTIYF
TRBJ2-5 | TRBV4-1 | CASSQRSSGQETQYF
TRBJ1-1 | TRBV5-1 | CASSIPNTEAFF
TRBJ1-1 | TRBV2 | CASSLAGVRNTEAFF
TRBJ1-5 | TRBV27 | CASSLSSGGGRSQPQHF
TRBJ2-7 | TRBV20-1 | CSATLVPEQYF
TRBJ2-4 | TRBV2 | CASSDPRGLAGGGFGNIQYF
TRBJ1-2 | TRBV19 | CASSRDRERGQNYGYTF
TRBJ1-6 | TRBV7-9 | CASSRVDRQASPLHF
TRBJ2-1 | TRBV28 | CASTPSLAGRNEQFF
TRBJ1-2 | TRBV7-3 | CASSLTSREDYGYTF
TRBJ2-7 | TRBV4-3 | CASNVGHPEDCCEQYF
TRBJ2-2 | TRBV7-3 | CASSLWTGGTGELFF
TRBJ2-3 | TRBV7-9 | CASSSLAGGTPSTDTQYF
TRBJ1-5 | TRBV6-1 | CASSEVWDSNQPQHF
TRBJ1-3 | TRBV5-6 | CASSKGWGNTIYF
TRBJ2-7 | TRBV15 | CATSRGLAGSYEQYF
TRBJ2-3 | TRBV18 | CASSPRGFSTDTQYF
TRBJ2-3 | TRBV6-1 | CASSVERGGPDTQYF
TRBJ2-1 | TRBV2 | CASSLYEQFF
TRBJ1-3 | TRBV9 | CASSPTVSSGNTIYF
TRBJ2-1 | TRBV5-1 | CASSLVAPADEQFF
TRBJ2-3 | TRBV4-3 | CASSQVTGGADTQYF
TRBJ2-1 | TRBV27 | CASRKGLSYNEQFF
TRBJ2-4 | TRBV19 | CATSVGQGGIQYF
TRBJ2-3 | TRBV7-2 | CASSGTSGSGDTQYF
TRBJ2-1 | TRBV19 | CASSLPGFNEQFF
TRBJ1-2 | TRBV29-1 | CSVDRQGSGYGYTF
TRBJ2-7 | TRBV19 | CASSPRGASSYEQYF
TRBJ2-1 | TRBV30 | CAWSVQTGTSRSHEQFF